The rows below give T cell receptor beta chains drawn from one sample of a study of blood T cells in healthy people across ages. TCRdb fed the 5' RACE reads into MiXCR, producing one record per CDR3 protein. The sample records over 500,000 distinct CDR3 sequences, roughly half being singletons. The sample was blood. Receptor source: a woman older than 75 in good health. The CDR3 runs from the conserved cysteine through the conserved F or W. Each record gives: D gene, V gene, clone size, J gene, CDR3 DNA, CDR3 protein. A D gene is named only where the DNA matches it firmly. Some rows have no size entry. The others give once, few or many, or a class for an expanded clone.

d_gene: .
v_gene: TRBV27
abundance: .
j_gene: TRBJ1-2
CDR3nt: TGTGCCAGCAGTGTAGAACAGGGAGGAGGCTACACCTTC
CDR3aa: CASSVEQGGGYTF

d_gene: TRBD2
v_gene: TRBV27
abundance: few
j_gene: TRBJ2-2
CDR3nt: TGTGCCAGTAGAGCGGGAGGGCCGGGCACCGGGGAGCTGTTTTTT
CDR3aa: CASRAGGPGTGELFF

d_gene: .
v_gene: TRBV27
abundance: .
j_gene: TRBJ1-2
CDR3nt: TGTGCCAGCAGTCCCCGTGAGAACTATGGCTACACCTTC
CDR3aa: CASSPRENYGYTF

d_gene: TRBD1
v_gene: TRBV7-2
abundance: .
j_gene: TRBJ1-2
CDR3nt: TGTGCCAGCAGCCACGGGACAGCAACTAACTATGGCTACACCTTC
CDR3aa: CASSHGTATNYGYTF

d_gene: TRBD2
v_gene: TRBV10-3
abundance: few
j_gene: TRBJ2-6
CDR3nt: TGTGCCATCAGCCTCGGGACTAGGGACGTCCTGACTTTC
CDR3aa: CAISLGTRDVLTF

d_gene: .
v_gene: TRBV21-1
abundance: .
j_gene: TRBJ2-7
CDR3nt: TGTGCCAGCTGTAGCGTCGGCGGCGGCCAACTAGCGGGGACATACTACGAGCAGTACTTC
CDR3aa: CASCSVGGGQLAGTYYEQYF

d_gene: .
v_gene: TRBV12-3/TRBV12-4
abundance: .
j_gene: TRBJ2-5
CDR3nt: TGTGCCAGCAGTTTCAGGGAGTCAGAGACCCAGTACTTC
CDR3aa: CASSFRESETQYF

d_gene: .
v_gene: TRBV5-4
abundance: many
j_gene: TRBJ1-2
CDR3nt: TGTGCCAGCAGCTTGGCCGGGACTGATGGCTACACCTTC
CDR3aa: CASSLAGTDGYTF

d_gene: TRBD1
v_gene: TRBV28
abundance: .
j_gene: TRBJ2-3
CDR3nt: TGTGCCAGCAGCACCGCCGGGACAGCAAGGTATTTT
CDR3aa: CASSTAGTARYF

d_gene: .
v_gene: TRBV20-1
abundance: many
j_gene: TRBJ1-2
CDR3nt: TGCAGTGCTACAGGGGCTTTCTATGGCTACACCTTC
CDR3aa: CSATGAFYGYTF

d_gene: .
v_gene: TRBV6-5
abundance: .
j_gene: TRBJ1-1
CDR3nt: TGTGCCAGCAGCGCGTCGGGGGGCTATGAAGCTTTCTTT
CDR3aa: CASSASGGYEAFF

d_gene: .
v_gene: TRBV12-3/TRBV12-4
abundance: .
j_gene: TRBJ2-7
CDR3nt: TGTGCCAGCAGCAGGGACCGATGCTCCTACGAGCAGTACTTC
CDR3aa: CASSRDRCSYEQYF

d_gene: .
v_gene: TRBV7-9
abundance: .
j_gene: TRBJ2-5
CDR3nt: TGTGCCAGCAGCACACCGAGGGCGGGTACCTACACTGAGCAGTACTTC
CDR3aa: CASSTPRAGTYTEQYF

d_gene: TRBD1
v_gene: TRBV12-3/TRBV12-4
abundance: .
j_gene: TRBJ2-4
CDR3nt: TGTGCCAGCAGCCGGCTGACAGGGACCAAAAACATTCAGTACTTC
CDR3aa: CASSRLTGTKNIQYF

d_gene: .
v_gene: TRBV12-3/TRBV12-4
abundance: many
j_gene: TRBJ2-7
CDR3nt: TGTGCCAGCAGTTTAGTCCAGGGATCATACGAGCAGTACTTC
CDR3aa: CASSLVQGSYEQYF

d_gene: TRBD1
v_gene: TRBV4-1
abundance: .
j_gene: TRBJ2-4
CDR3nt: TGCGCCAGCAGCCCTCTGGACAGGGGAGGGGCCAAAAACATTCAGTACTTC
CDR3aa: CASSPLDRGGAKNIQYF

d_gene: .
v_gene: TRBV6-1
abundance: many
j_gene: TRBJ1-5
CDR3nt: TGTGCCAGCAGTGAGGGCGGCTCACATCAGCCCCAGCATTTT
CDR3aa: CASSEGGSHQPQHF

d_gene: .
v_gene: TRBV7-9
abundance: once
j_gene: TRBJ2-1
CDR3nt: TGTGCCAGCAGGCGTAGCCTTGGGGTTTCCTCCTACAATGAGCAGTTCTTC
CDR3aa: CASRRSLGVSSYNEQFF

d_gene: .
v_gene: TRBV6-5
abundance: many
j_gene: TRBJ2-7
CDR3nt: TGTGCCAGCAGGCGGGACTTTTCATACGAGCAGTACTTC
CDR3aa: CASRRDFSYEQYF

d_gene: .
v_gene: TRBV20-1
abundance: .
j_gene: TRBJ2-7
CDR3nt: TGCAGTGCCACCGTCATGATAACCTACGAGCAGTACTTC
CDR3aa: CSATVMITYEQYF

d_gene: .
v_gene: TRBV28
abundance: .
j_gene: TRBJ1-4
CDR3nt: TGTGCCAGCTGCTCGGTCATTGCAACTAATGAAAAACTGTTTTTT
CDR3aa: CASCSVIATNEKLFF

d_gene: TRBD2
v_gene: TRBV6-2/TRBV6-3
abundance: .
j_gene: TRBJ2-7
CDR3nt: TGTGCCAGCCGTTTCAAGCGGGAGTTTCTACTGCTCGAGCAGTACTTC
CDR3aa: CASRFKREFLLLEQYF

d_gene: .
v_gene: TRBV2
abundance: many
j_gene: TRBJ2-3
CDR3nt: TGTGCCAGCAGAGGACCGTACGGGGGAGATACGCAGTATTTT
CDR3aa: CASRGPYGGDTQYF

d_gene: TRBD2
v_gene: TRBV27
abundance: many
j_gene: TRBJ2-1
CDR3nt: TGTGCCAGCACTACGTCCCTAGCGGGAAAGTACAATGAGCAGTTCTTC
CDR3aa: CASTTSLAGKYNEQFF

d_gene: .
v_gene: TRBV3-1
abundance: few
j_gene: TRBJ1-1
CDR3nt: TGTGCCAGCAGCCAAGATCGGGTCGTGTTGGGCACTGAAGCTTTCTTT
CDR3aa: CASSQDRVVLGTEAFF

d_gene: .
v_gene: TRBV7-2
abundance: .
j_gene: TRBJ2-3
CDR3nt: TGTGCCAGCAGCTCCCGTTCGGGGCCCACAGATACGCAGTATTTT
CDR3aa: CASSSRSGPTDTQYF

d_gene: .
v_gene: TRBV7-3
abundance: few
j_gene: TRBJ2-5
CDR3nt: TGTGCCAGCAGCTTAGTATGGACCCCGGAGAATGAGCAGTACTTC
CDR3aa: CASSLVWTPENEQYF

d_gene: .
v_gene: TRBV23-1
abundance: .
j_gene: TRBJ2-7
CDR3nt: TGCGCCAGCAGTCAATTTCCAGGGTCCCTCTCCTACGAGCAGTACTTC
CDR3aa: CASSQFPGSLSYEQYF

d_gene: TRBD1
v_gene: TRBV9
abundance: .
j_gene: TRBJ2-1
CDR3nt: TGTGCCAGCAGCATGGGACAGGGGGCCCAAGAGACCCAGTTCTTC
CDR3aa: CASSMGQGAQETQFF

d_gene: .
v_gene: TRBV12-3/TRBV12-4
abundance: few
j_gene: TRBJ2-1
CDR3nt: TGTGCCAGCAGTCTGACCCGGGAAAAGTTCTTC
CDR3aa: CASSLTREKFF

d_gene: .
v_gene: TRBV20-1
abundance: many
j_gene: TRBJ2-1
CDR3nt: TGCAGTGCTAGTATAAGCGGTCGGGGCAATGAGCAGTTCTTC
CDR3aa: CSASISGRGNEQFF

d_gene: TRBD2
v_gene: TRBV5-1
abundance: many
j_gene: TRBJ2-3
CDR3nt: TGCGCCAGCAGCCCGGGCGGTCTAGCGGGATTAACAGATACGCAGTATTTT
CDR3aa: CASSPGGLAGLTDTQYF

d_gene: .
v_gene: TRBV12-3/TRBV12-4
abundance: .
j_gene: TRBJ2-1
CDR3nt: TGTGCCTGGGGGGGCGCGAATGAGCAGTTCTTC
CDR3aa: CAWGGANEQFF

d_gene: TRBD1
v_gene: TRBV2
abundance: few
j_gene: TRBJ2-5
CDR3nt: TGTGCCAGCAGGGGGGACAGTCGCACAGAGACCCAGTACTTC
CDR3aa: CASRGDSRTETQYF

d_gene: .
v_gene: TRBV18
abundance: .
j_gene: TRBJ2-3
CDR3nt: TGTGCCAGCTCATCGTACGACCGGAGGACGGATACGCAGTATTTT
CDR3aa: CASSSYDRRTDTQYF

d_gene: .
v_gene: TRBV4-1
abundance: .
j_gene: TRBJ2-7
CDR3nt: TGCGCCAGCAGCCAAGTAGGGAGCGATGAGCAGTACTTC
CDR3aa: CASSQVGSDEQYF

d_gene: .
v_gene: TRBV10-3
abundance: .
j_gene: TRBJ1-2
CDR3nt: TGTGCCATCAGTGACCTACAGGGTGGCTACACCTTC
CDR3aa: CAISDLQGGYTF

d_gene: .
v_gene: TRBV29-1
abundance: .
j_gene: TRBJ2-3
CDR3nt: TGCAGCGTTGAGGGTGTCACAGATACGCAGTATTTT
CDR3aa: CSVEGVTDTQYF

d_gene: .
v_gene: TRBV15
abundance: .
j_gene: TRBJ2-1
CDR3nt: TGTGCCACCAGCAACAACAATGGGGGAGTGGGAAATGAGCAGTTCTTC
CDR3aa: CATSNNNGGVGNEQFF

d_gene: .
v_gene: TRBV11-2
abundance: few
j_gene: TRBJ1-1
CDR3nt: TGTGCCAGCACTATAACAACAGTGAACACTGAAGCTTTCTTT
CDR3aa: CASTITTVNTEAFF

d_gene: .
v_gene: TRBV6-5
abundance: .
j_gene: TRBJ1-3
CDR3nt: TGTGCCAGCAGTTACGACAGGATTTCTGGAAACACCATATATTTT
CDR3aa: CASSYDRISGNTIYF

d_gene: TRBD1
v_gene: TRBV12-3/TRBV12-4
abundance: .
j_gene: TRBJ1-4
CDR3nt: TGTGCCAGCACTTACGACAGGGGTGCAACTAATGAAAAACTGTTTTTT
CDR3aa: CASTYDRGATNEKLFF

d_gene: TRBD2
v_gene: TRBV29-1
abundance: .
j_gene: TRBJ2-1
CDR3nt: TGCAGCGTTACCGCTCCCGGGAGGGATGAGCAGTTCTTC
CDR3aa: CSVTAPGRDEQFF

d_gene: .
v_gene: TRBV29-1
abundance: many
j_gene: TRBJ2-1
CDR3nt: TGCAGCGTAGGTCGGGAGTTCAATGAGCAGTTCTTC
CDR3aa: CSVGREFNEQFF

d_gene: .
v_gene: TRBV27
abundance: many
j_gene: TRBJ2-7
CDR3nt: TGTGCCAGCAGTTTATCGGCCGGGAGTCTGTACGAGCAGTACTTC
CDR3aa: CASSLSAGSLYEQYF

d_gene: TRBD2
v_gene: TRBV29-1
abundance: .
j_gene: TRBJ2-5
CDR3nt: TGCAGCGCAGCTAGCGGCGTTGAGACCCAGTACTTC
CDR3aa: CSAASGVETQYF

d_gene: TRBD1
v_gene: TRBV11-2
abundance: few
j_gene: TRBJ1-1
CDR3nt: TGTGCCAGCAGCTTAGATCGGGTGACAGGGTTAGCTTTCTTT
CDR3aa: CASSLDRVTGLAFF

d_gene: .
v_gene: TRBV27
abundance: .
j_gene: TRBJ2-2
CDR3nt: TGTGCCGGCAGTTTCCTGGGGGGCAGGAACACCGGGGAGCTGTTTTTT
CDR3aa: CAGSFLGGRNTGELFF

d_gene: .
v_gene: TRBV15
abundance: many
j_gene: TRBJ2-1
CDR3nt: TGTGCCACCAGCAGAGAGCTCTATTACAATGAGCAGTTCTTC
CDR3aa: CATSRELYYNEQFF

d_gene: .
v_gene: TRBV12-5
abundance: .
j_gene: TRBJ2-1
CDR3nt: TGTGCTAGTGGCACATCGAGGGGGGTTGAGCAGTTCTTC
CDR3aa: CASGTSRGVEQFF

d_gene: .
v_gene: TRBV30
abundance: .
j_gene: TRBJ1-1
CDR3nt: TGTGCCTGGAAGGGACGCGGTGCTCAGAGGAACACTGAAGCTTTCTTT
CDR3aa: CAWKGRGAQRNTEAFF